Described below is a single T cell receptor (beta chain) sequence and its context. Other DNA sequences of this sample code for an identical CDR3. The data were obtained in a study of control samples from healthy donors and cancer patients. V lost 1 base, J lost 4 bases, and 8 bases lay in between. Germline-derived CDR1 and CDR2 are SGHTA and FQGNSA. CDR3 length: 14 residues. Only in-frame clones appear in the TCRdb table, and some are missing; sequencing was by immunoSEQ multiplex PCR. The data contain about 150,000 clones, roughly 94% of them singletons. This chain connects TRBV7-2 to TRBJ1-3; D is unresolved. The sequenced material came from blood. This receptor was identified in a middle-aged man in good health. The CDR3 loop reads CASSLGGSGNTIYF. In nucleotides, the CDR3 is TGTGCCAGCAGCTTAGGGGGTTCAGGAAACACCATATATTTT.